This T cell receptor beta chain originates from a study of T cells in Graves' hyperthyroidism and ophthalmopathy. Uncontrolled infection, other autoimmune disease, pregnancy or lactation disqualified patients from enrolment. On the basis of clinical symptoms, serum thyroxine and TRAb, thyroid ultrasound and orbital computed tomography, diagnoses were made. Germline V gene sequence: CDR1 MNHNS, CDR2 SASEGT. V shed 7 bases and J 4 bases; nucleotides not matched to a gene: 10. The CDR3 is made up of 15 amino acids. TCR beta CDR3 region amplification was performed from RNA transcripts. RT-PCR in the first round (using the HTBI primer set) targeted the TCR CDR3. TCRdb used MiXCR to reprocess the multiplex PCR reads, holding one entry per CDR3 protein. This sample carries roughly 700,000 distinct CDR3 sequences, roughly 17% of them seen once, and the ten largest clones take about a sixth. This clonotype was picked up a small number of times.

V gene TRBV6-1 combines with J gene TRBJ2-7; 10 bases are shared with TRBD1. This clonotype was sampled from a man aged 50 or older with Graves' hyperthyroidism. Sample: blood. The CDR3 DNA is TGTGCCAGCACCGAAGGGAGGACAGGGGGTTACGAGCAGTACTTC. This translates into CASTEGRTGGYEQYF.